This is a list of T cell receptor beta chains from one sample in a study of T cell clusters in autoimmune cytopenias. TCRdb reprocessed the multiplex PCR reads and keeps a single row for each CDR3 protein, giving no DNA. Its clone listing holds 5,800 or so distinct CDR3 sequences. The source material was peripheral blood. The receptors originated from a human donor with an autoimmune cytopenia or autoimmune hepatitis (not recorded which). Both conserved end residues are part of each CDR3. Not all rows give a size; the values are once, few, many and, for expanded clones, a class.

>medium-sized|TRBV15|TRBJ2-5
CATLRGETQYF
>medium-sized|TRBV27|TRBJ1-2
CATRTGTGALYGYTF
>-|TRBV10-3|TRBJ2-3
CAISDGLAGGRNTQYF
>medium-sized|TRBV5-6|TRBJ2-2
CASSYGGGNTGELFF
>-|TRBV6-6|TRBJ1-5
CASSLQQGQGQPQHF
>-|TRBV6-4|TRBJ1-2
CASKKQGGFNYGYTF
>-|TRBV7-9|TRBJ1-6
CAIPFPAYNSPLHF
>-|TRBV5-1|TRBJ2-3
CASSDGASTDTQYF
>-|TRBV7-9|TRBJ1-3
CASSLLRGQGNTIYF
>medium-sized|TRBV12-3/TRBV12-4|TRBJ2-3
CASSPNTDTQYF
>-|TRBV20-1|TRBJ1-5
CSATEFPGQDNQPQHF
>-|TRBV2|TRBJ2-7
CASSATGTGDYEQYF
>-|TRBV4-2|TRBJ2-5
CASSEDLQGARGTQYF
>-|TRBV27|TRBJ2-3
CASSPRLLAGGSTDTQYF
>medium-sized|TRBV6-2/TRBV6-3|TRBJ1-5
CASDWGNQPQHF